This TCR beta chain derives from a study of cytomegalovirus exposure and HLA in healthy donors. The PCR contained 60 Vbeta and 13 Jbeta primers. Assay used: immunoSEQ multiplex PCR; TCRdb lists only in-frame clones, some missing. The sample table includes about 48,000 clones. The CDR3 covers 14 residues. Looked up from germline, CDR1 is SGHAT and CDR2 is FQNNGV. The sequenced sample was PBMCs. The TCR originated in a woman aged 40 to 50 in good health and CMV-seronegative. The V and J genes are TRBV11-2 and TRBJ2-5, with TRBD2 identical over 7 bases. The J call could be wrong; TRBJ2-7 is a better fit for the DNA end. The CDR3 bases are TGTGCCAGCAGCTTAGTACGGGGGGCCTACGAGCAGTACTTC. Protein sequence: CASSLVRGAYEQYF.